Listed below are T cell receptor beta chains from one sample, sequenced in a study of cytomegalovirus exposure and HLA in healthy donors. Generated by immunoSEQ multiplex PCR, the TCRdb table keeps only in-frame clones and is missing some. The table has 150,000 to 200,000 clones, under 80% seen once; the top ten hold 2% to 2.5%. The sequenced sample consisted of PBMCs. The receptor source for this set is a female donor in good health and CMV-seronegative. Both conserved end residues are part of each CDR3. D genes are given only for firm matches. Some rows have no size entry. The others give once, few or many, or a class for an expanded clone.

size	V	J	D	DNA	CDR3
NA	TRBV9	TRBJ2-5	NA	TGTGCCAGCAGCGTCGGAGGAGGAGAGACCCAGTACTTC	CASSVGGGETQYF
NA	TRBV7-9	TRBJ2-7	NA	TGTGCCAGCAGCTTAGGGGGGGGCCCTTTCGAGCAGTACTTC	CASSLGGGPFEQYF
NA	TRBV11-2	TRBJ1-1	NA	TGTGCCAGCAGCTTAACTCTTACCCAAATTGTCATGAACACTGAAGCTTTCTTT	CASSLTLTQIVMNTEAFF
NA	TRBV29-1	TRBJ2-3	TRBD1	TGCAGCTCGACAGGGGGCGAGGATACGCAGTATTTT	CSSTGGEDTQYF
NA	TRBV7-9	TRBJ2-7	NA	TGTGCCAGCTCAGGGTTCTTAACCTACGAGCAGTACTTC	CASSGFLTYEQYF
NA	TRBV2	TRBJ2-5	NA	TGTGCCAGCAGTGAATTGGCCCCAGGAGAGACCCAGTACTTC	CASSELAPGETQYF
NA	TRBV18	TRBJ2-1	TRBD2	TGTGCCAGCTCACTTGGGACTAGCGGACCTTACAATGAGCAGTTCTTC	CASSLGTSGPYNEQFF
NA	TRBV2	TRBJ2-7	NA	TGTGCCAGCAGCCTTGGGGGCGGGCAGTACTTC	CASSLGGGQYF
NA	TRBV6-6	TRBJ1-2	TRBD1	TGTGCCACCACTGGGGCGGGACAGGGAAACTATGGCTACACCTTC	CATTGAGQGNYGYTF
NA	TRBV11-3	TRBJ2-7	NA	TGTGCCAGCAGCTTAGACGGCTACGAGCAGTACTTC	CASSLDGYEQYF
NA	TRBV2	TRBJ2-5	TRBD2	TGTGCCAGCAACCAAGAGGGGACTAGCCAAGAGACCCAGTACTTC	CASNQEGTSQETQYF
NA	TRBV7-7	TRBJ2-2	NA	TGTGCCAGCAGCTTCGGGTTTGGAAACACCGGGGAGCTGTTTTTT	CASSFGFGNTGELFF
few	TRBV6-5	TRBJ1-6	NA	TGTGCCAGCGGACCCCGTCAGGGTCCAAATTCACCCCTCCACTTT	CASGPRQGPNSPLHF
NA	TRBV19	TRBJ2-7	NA	TGTGCCAGTAGCCCCGTCGGTCTGACCTACGAGCAGTACTTC	CASSPVGLTYEQYF
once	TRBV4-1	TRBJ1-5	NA	TGCGCCAGCAGCAAGACAGCTAGCAATCAGCCCCAGCATTTT	CASSKTASNQPQHF
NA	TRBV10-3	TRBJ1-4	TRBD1	TGTGCCATCAGTGAAGGGGGCTGGGAAAAACTGTTTTTT	CAISEGGWEKLFF
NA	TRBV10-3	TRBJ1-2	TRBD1	TGTGCCATCCCGGACAGGTCTAACTATGGCTACACCTTC	CAIPDRSNYGYTF
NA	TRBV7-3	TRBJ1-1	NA	TGTGCCAGCAGCTTAATGGGGCCGGGTATGAACACTGAAGCTTTCTTT	CASSLMGPGMNTEAFF
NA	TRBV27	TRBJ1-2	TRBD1	TGTGCCAGCAGTTTGGGGCAGGGGGAGCGCGGCTACACCTTC	CASSLGQGERGYTF
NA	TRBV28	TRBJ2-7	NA	TGTGCCAGCAGTTTCAACAGGCGGGAGCAGTACTTC	CASSFNRREQYF
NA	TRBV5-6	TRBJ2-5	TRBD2	TGTGCCAGCAGGGGAGGGGTAGAGACCCAGTACTTC	CASRGGVETQYF
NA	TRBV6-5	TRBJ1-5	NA	TGTGCCAGCATGGGGTCAGGGTCAAATCAGCCCCAGCATTTT	CASMGSGSNQPQHF
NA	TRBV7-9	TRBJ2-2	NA	TGTGCCAGCAGCCCAGCCAGGTGGACCGGGGAGCTGTTTTTT	CASSPARWTGELFF
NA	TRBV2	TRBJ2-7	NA	TGTGCCAGCAGGGAACCAAGCGCTTACGAGCAGTACTTC	CASREPSAYEQYF
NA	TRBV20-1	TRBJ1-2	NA	TGCAGTGCTTCAGGTGGCTATGGCTACACCTTC	CSASGGYGYTF